These T cell receptor beta chains were read from a single sample in a study of blood T cell repertoires in COVID-19. Profiling relied on immunoSEQ multiplex PCR, and the TCRdb table lists in-frame clones only, not all of them. The top ten hold roughly 0.9% of the sample, which has approximately 100,000 clones, roughly two thirds seen once. Sequenced input: peripheral blood. These receptors were obtained from a human donor with acute or convalescent COVID-19. The donor label of this sample is uncertain. CDR3s include the opening cysteine and the closing phenylalanine or tryptophan. Fields, in order: V gene, clone size, J gene, CDR3 length, CDR3 protein. The size entry is marked missing in some rows and otherwise reads once, few, many or a size class.

TRBV30	NA	TRBJ1-5	16	CAWSVLGGSDYQPQHF
TRBV29-1	NA	TRBJ1-2	13	CSVDISGARGYTF
TRBV10-2	NA	TRBJ1-1	13	CASSEQGNTEAFF
TRBV9	NA	TRBJ2-3	15	CASSGAAGATDTQYF
TRBV6-1	NA	TRBJ1-6	15	CASSERQVLNSPLHF
TRBV9	few	TRBJ1-2	12	CASSTGDYGYTF
TRBV5-4	NA	TRBJ1-2	14	CASSFQTDSYGYTF
TRBV6-1	NA	TRBJ1-2	15	CASSEAYWGTYGYTF
TRBV24-1	NA	TRBJ1-1	15	CATSDGQGGGTEAFF
TRBV21-1	NA	TRBJ2-5	14	CASSPGGPMETQYF
TRBV5-1	NA	TRBJ2-4	16	CASTRDMFGAKNIQYF
TRBV5-8	NA	TRBJ1-6	16	CASSLKGASRNSPLHF
TRBV19	NA	TRBJ1-3	18	CASRGGTGGTRSGNTIYF
TRBV28	NA	TRBJ2-7	12	CASSQTYFEQYF
TRBV29-1	few	TRBJ2-2	13	CSVAGTETGELFF
TRBV12-3/TRBV12-4	NA	TRBJ1-6	13	CASSFDSNSPLHF
TRBV7-2	NA	TRBJ1-1	13	CASSLQMNTEAFF
TRBV10-3	NA	TRBJ1-1	14	CAISGRDDRAQAFF
TRBV10-3	NA	TRBJ2-1	12	CAISGLRGEQFF
TRBV14	few	TRBJ1-4	15	CASSQDQGRNEKLFF
TRBV5-1	NA	TRBJ2-1	14	CASSETGGYNEQFF
TRBV19	NA	TRBJ1-2	16	CASRALQGVRKGGYTF
TRBV19	NA	TRBJ2-5	13	CASSIQGVETQYF
TRBV20-1	NA	TRBJ1-2	11	CSARAGNGYTF
TRBV5-1	NA	TRBJ2-5	15	CASSLGQGVAETQYF
TRBV7-7	NA	TRBJ2-5	14	CASSSTGMGETQYF
TRBV27	NA	TRBJ2-4	14	CASSLSAGVGIQYF
TRBV27	many	TRBJ1-5	14	CASSSRNREPVQHF
TRBV5-6	NA	TRBJ1-4	14	CASSFKGGGEKLFF
TRBV7-2	NA	TRBJ1-2	14	CASSNTGQRYGYTF
TRBV6-2/TRBV6-3	NA	TRBJ2-3	16	CASSLGAYTSTDTQYF
TRBV9	NA	TRBJ1-3	15	CASSAGHHSGNTIYF
TRBV11-1	NA	TRBJ2-7	14	CASSLGAGGYEQYF
TRBV30	NA	TRBJ1-6	12	CAWSRLNSPLHF
TRBV11-2	NA	TRBJ1-5	16	CASSRGQGVGNQPQHF
TRBV29-1	NA	TRBJ1-1	12	CSVGAGPSEAFF
TRBV7-2	NA	TRBJ2-7	12	CASSLQGLEQYF
TRBV5-1	NA	TRBJ2-1	16	CASSLGGGAFGDEQFF
TRBV30	NA	TRBJ1-1	15	CACTPHQGLNTEAFF
TRBV27	NA	TRBJ2-7	13	CASSFLGGYEQYF
TRBV11-1	once	TRBJ1-5	13	CASSLASGQPQHF
TRBV7-2	NA	TRBJ2-7	15	CASSSRTSGFYEQYF
TRBV3-1/TRBV3-2	few	TRBJ1-4	15	CASSQTEATNEKLFF
TRBV9	NA	TRBJ2-5	13	CASSVDPQETQYF